These 10 T cell receptor beta chains originate from one sample sequenced in a study of shared clonotypes between healthy human individuals. The naive CD8 subset, CD45RO-negative cells positively selected for CCR7, excluded terminally differentiated effector memory CD45RA+ cells. Measured with immunoSEQ multiplex PCR; TCRdb has only the in-frame clones, and not every one. This table has under 2,000,000 clones, just under 95% appearing once. Sequencing was done on a sample of naive CD8+ T cells sorted from blood. The receptors were gathered from a young man in good health.

The chain uses TRBV21-1 and TRBJ1-4; the table's D call, TRBD1, has no DNA check behind it. TRBV21-1 is annotated as a pseudogene. The CDR3 totals 14 residues. Here the CDR3 reads CASIRGTINEKLFF. The CDR3 DNA reads as TGTGCCAGCATCAGAGGGACAATAAATGAAAAACTGTTTTTT.

The chain combines TRBV4-1 with TRBJ2-7; D is unclear. Deletions cut 0 bases from V and 0 bases from J, with 18 bases between. CDR1 MGHRA and CDR2 YSYEKL come from the germline V gene. CDR3 length: 18 amino acids. CDR3 coding DNA: TGCGCCAGCAGCCAAGATCTGTCCCTCTACCCGGGCTCCTACGAGCAGTACTTC. It is translated as CASSQDLSLYPGSYEQYF.

J is TRBJ2-7 and V is TRBV6-1; D unresolved. Trimming took 0 bases from V and 7 from J, leaving 19 bases between them. Per the germline V gene, CDR1 is MNHNS and CDR2 is SASEGT. The CDR3 runs 16 residues. For the CDR3, the DNA is TGTGCCAGCAGTGAAGCAGGGTGGTCTTTCCCTGGGGAGCAGTACTTC. Translated: CASSEAGWSFPGEQYF.

The genes are TRBV4-1 and TRBJ1-5; D possibly corresponds to TRBD1 (5 bases). Trimming left V 1 base short and J 2 bases short, with 9 bases between. The CDR3 covers 15 residues. Germline CDR1 reads MGHRA; CDR2 reads YSYEKL. The DNA of the CDR3 is TGCGCCAGCAGCCAAGGTAGGGGAGGCAATCAGCCCCAGCATTTT. Encoded protein: CASSQGRGGNQPQHF.

The rearrangement joins TRBV18 to TRBJ2-1; weak D call: TRBD1 (6 bases). The CDR3 has 17 amino acids. The V and J ends lost 0 bases and 0 bases respectively, with 12 bases between them. Germline V gene sequence: CDR1 KGHSH, CDR2 LQKENI. CDR3 nucleotide sequence: TGTGCCAGCTCACCACCGCCAGGGGTCTTCTCCTACAATGAGCAGTTCTTC. This gives the protein CASSPPPGVFSYNEQFF.

The rearrangement joins TRBV14 to TRBJ2-2; 7 nucleotides align to TRBD2. Per germline, CDR1 SGHDN and CDR2 FVKESK. The CDR3 is made up of 13 amino acids. The ends lost 4 bases at V and 10 bases at J; junction bases unmatched: 6. CDR3 nucleotides: TGTGCCAGCAGCCTTTGGGAGGGCGAGGAGCTGTTTTTT. Its protein product is CASSLWEGEELFF.

This CDR3 is CASTSGKNIQYF. CDR3 coding DNA: TGTGCCAGCACTTCAGGCAAAAACATTCAGTACTTC. The chain employs TRBV27 and TRBJ2-4, with D unclear. V dropped 7 bases and J dropped 3 bases, with 7 bases sitting between them. The CDR3 is made up of 12 amino acids. Per germline, CDR1 MNHEY and CDR2 SMNVEV (reference sequence).

The chain recombines TRBV19 with TRBJ1-1, with D uncertain. Germline lookup yields CDR1 LNHDA and CDR2 SQIVND (reference sequence). This CDR3 has 14 residues. With 5 bases removed from V and 1 base from J, the gap between germline ends came to 11 bases. CDR3: CASSVGSPNTEAFF. Here the CDR3 DNA reads TGTGCCAGTAGTGTAGGTTCCCCGAACACTGAAGCTTTCTTT.

J is TRBJ2-7 and V is TRBV29-1; a possible D gene is TRBD1 (6 bases). The germline gives CDR1 SQVTM, CDR2 ANQGSEA. The length of the CDR3 is 12 residues. V lost 3 bases, J lost 5 bases, and 11 bases lay in between. CDR3 sequence reads: CSVETGLNEQYF. CDR3 sequence (DNA): TGCAGCGTTGAGACAGGTCTCAACGAGCAGTACTTC.

As for this clone: Other DNA sequences in this sample translate to the same CDR3. This chain links TRBV19 with TRBJ2-7; D gene unclear. CDR1 is LNHDA, CDR2 SQIVND, per germline (reference sequence). Trimming shortened V by 5 bases and J by 2 bases, and 10 bases separated the two germline ends. This CDR3 is 13 amino acids long. CDR3 bases: TGTGCCAGTAGTGCCGGATTAGCCTACGAGCAGTACTTC. Its protein product is CASSAGLAYEQYF.